The rows below give T cell receptor beta chains drawn from one sample of a study of cytomegalovirus exposure and HLA in healthy donors. Assay: immunoSEQ multiplex PCR; the TCRdb copy retains only in-frame clones and omits some. The repertoire holds about 86,000 clones, about 92% seen once, with approximately 0.67% in the top ten. The material sequenced was PBMCs. These receptors came from a man aged 18 to 29 in good health and CMV-seronegative. Each CDR3 is given with its conserved first and last residue. Fields, in order: clone size, V gene, J gene, D gene, CDR3 DNA, CDR3 protein. A D gene is named only where the DNA matches it firmly. The size field is filled for only some rows; it gives once, few, many or a size class.

.	TRBV6-1	TRBJ1-5	.	TGTGCCAGCACCGCGCAGGGCAATCAGCCCCAGCATTTT	CASTAQGNQPQHF
.	TRBV4-3	TRBJ1-1	.	TGCGCCAGCAGCCAAGAAAGCTCCCTGAACACTGAAGCTTTCTTT	CASSQESSLNTEAFF
once	TRBV15	TRBJ1-3	TRBD1	TGTGCCACCAGCAGAGTAATTGGGACAGGGGCAGACACCATATATTTT	CATSRVIGTGADTIYF
.	TRBV27	TRBJ1-2	TRBD1	TGTGCCAGCAGTTTACAGGGACAGGGTGGCTACACCTTC	CASSLQGQGGYTF
.	TRBV27	TRBJ2-1	TRBD2	TGTGCCAGCAGTTTAATCCCGGGACTAGCGGGAGGCCAGTTCTTC	CASSLIPGLAGGQFF
.	TRBV18	TRBJ2-7	.	TGTGCCAGCGCCCAGATGGTCTCCTACGAGCAGTACTTC	CASAQMVSYEQYF
.	TRBV4-1	TRBJ1-1	.	TGCGCCAGCAGCCAAACAATGCAGAGAAGAGGAGCTTTCTTT	CASSQTMQRRGAFF
.	TRBV15	TRBJ1-5	TRBD1	TGTGCCACCAGGGCACAGGGGTTCGACAATCAGCCCCAGCATTTT	CATRAQGFDNQPQHF
.	TRBV11-3	TRBJ2-7	.	TGTGCCAGCAGCTTGAAGGGAGTCTACGAGCAGTACTTC	CASSLKGVYEQYF
.	TRBV30	TRBJ2-1	.	TGTGCCTGGACCATAAAGGGGCTTTTCAGGTCACCTTACAATGAGCAGTTCTTC	CAWTIKGLFRSPYNEQFF
once	TRBV4-1	TRBJ2-5	TRBD1	TGCGCCAGCAGCCCCCGGGACAGGGGATTGGAGACCCAGTACTTC	CASSPRDRGLETQYF
.	TRBV4-1	TRBJ2-5	TRBD1	TGCGCCAGCAGCCAAGGGGCCCCGGGGGGACAGGGGCAGAAGACCCAGTACTTC	CASSQGAPGGQGQKTQYF
.	TRBV5-4	TRBJ2-7	.	TGTGCCAGCAGCTTTTCCGGCAGGGGCCTAGGTCGAGACGAGCAGTACTTC	CASSFSGRGLGRDEQYF
.	TRBV6-1	TRBJ1-1	.	TGTGCCAGCTACAACAGACAACTGAACACTGAAGCTTTCTTT	CASYNRQLNTEAFF
.	TRBV2	TRBJ2-5	.	TGTGCCAGCAGTGAAAGCCCAGGGATGGATCAAGAGACCCAGTACTTC	CASSESPGMDQETQYF
.	TRBV5-3	TRBJ1-1	.	TGTGCCAGAAGCGGAGGTTACACTGAAGCTTTCTTT	CARSGGYTEAFF
.	TRBV27	TRBJ2-7	TRBD2	TGTGCCAGCAGTTTACTTCTAGCGGGAGGTTCCGAGCAGTACTTC	CASSLLLAGGSEQYF
.	TRBV5-4	TRBJ1-2	.	TGTGCCAGCAGCTTGACCCAGGGAAAATATGGCTACACCTTC	CASSLTQGKYGYTF
.	TRBV30	TRBJ2-3	.	TGTGCCTGGAGCAGAAAAGATACGCAGTATTTT	CAWSRKDTQYF
.	TRBV18	TRBJ1-1	.	TGTGCCAGCTCACCAGGGAGGACTGAAGCTTTCTTT	CASSPGRTEAFF
once	TRBV6-5	TRBJ2-7	TRBD1	TGTGCCAGCAGTTTACAGGGGAAGACCTACGAGCAGTACTTC	CASSLQGKTYEQYF
.	TRBV11-2	TRBJ2-7	.	TGTGCCAGCAGAAGGGACATCGGAAACTCCTACGAGCAGTACTTC	CASRRDIGNSYEQYF
.	TRBV15	TRBJ2-4	TRBD1	TGTGCCACCAGCAGAGATAAAGGGGGCTTCGCCAAAAACATTCAGTACTTC	CATSRDKGGFAKNIQYF
.	TRBV19	TRBJ1-5	.	TGTGCCAGTAGGACAGGAGGTCAGCCCCAGCATTTT	CASRTGGQPQHF
.	TRBV11-1	TRBJ1-3	.	TGTGCCAGCAGCTTAGGACAGACTCTGGAGAACACCATATATTTT	CASSLGQTLENTIYF
.	TRBV6-6	TRBJ2-3	TRBD2	TGTGCCAGCACACTAGCGGGGGAGCGCACAGATACGCAGTATTTT	CASTLAGERTDTQYF
.	TRBV12-5	TRBJ1-2	TRBD1	TGTGCTCCAGGGGGCGAGATCCCGGGCTACACCTTC	CAPGGEIPGYTF
.	TRBV7-9	TRBJ1-2	TRBD1	TGTGCCAGCAGCCAACGACAGGGGACCTATGGCTACACCTTC	CASSQRQGTYGYTF
.	TRBV27	TRBJ1-2	TRBD1	TGTGCCAGCAGTTTATGGGCCGGGACAGGGGGCTTCTATGGCTACACCTTC	CASSLWAGTGGFYGYTF
.	TRBV5-1	TRBJ2-1	TRBD1	TGCGCCAGCAGCGGGGGACAGGGGAATGAGCAGTTCTTC	CASSGGQGNEQFF
.	TRBV7-2	TRBJ2-3	TRBD2	TGTGCCAGCAGCTTAGCTATCCTAGCGGCAGATACGCAGTATTTT	CASSLAILAADTQYF
.	TRBV28	TRBJ2-4	TRBD1	TGTGCCAGCAGTTTATCCGGACAGGCACTAGCCAAAAACATTCAGTACTTC	CASSLSGQALAKNIQYF
.	TRBV11-1	TRBJ2-2	TRBD1	TGTGCCAGCAGCTACTACAGGGGGAACACCGGGGAGCTGTTTTTT	CASSYYRGNTGELFF
once	TRBV30	TRBJ2-1	TRBD1	TGTGCCTGGAGTGTTCTCGGGCAGGGGGCAAGGAATGAGCAGTTCTTC	CAWSVLGQGARNEQFF
once	TRBV19	TRBJ1-5	TRBD1	TGTGCCAGTAGGCCTGGACAGGCCCGAGGGTTGCCCCAGCATTTT	CASRPGQARGLPQHF
.	TRBV30	TRBJ1-2	TRBD1	TGTGCCTGGAGGGCGGGCTTCGGACAGGGCCCGTTTCGGGGCTACACCTTC	CAWRAGFGQGPFRGYTF
once	TRBV5-1	TRBJ1-1	.	TGCGCCAGCAGCTTGGGCAGACACATGAACACTGAAGCTTTCTTT	CASSLGRHMNTEAFF
.	TRBV10-3	TRBJ1-2	TRBD1	TGTGCCATCAGTGATAAGTTAGGGACAGTTAACTATGGCTACACCTTC	CAISDKLGTVNYGYTF
.	TRBV7-2	TRBJ2-7	TRBD2	TGTGCCAGCAGCTTGAGGACTAGCGGGAGGGTTCAATACGAGCAGTACTTC	CASSLRTSGRVQYEQYF
.	TRBV5-1	TRBJ2-5	TRBD1	TGCGCCAGCAGCTGGGGACAGGGGAGAGAGACCCAGTACTTC	CASSWGQGRETQYF
.	TRBV6-6	TRBJ1-5	.	TGTGCCAGCACAGAATTTTGGGCGGGCGATCAGCCCCAGCATTTT	CASTEFWAGDQPQHF
.	TRBV5-6	TRBJ1-5	TRBD1	TGTGCCAGCAGCTCAGGGGGCACCAATCAGCCCCAGCATTTT	CASSSGGTNQPQHF
.	TRBV6-5	TRBJ2-7	.	TGTGCCAGCAGTGGCGACTACTCCTGGTCGGAGCAGTACTTC	CASSGDYSWSEQYF
.	TRBV6-4	TRBJ1-5	TRBD1	TGTGCCAGCAGTGATACAGGGGGCTTGGGTCAGCCCCAGCATTTT	CASSDTGGLGQPQHF
.	TRBV7-8	TRBJ2-7	TRBD1	TGTGCCAGCAGGTCGACAGGGGTTTCCTACGAGCAGTACTTC	CASRSTGVSYEQYF
.	TRBV5-1	TRBJ2-7	.	TGCGCCAGCAGCTCCTCCCGGGACTTCTCCTACGAGCAGTACTTC	CASSSSRDFSYEQYF
few	TRBV4-2	TRBJ2-7	TRBD2	TGTGCCAGCAGCCAACAGTTTGGCGGGAGTTCCTACGAGCAGTACTTC	CASSQQFGGSSYEQYF
.	TRBV19	TRBJ2-2	TRBD2	TGTGCCAGCTGGGAGCGGGGGGCGAACACCGGGGAGCTGTTTTTT	CASWERGANTGELFF
.	TRBV9	TRBJ1-2	.	TGTGCCAGCAGCGTAGGGGGATGGGGGCCCGGACTTAACTATGGCTACACCTTC	CASSVGGWGPGLNYGYTF
.	TRBV30	TRBJ2-7	TRBD1	TGTGCCTGGAGTGTTAGAATATGGGACAGGACCTACGAGCAGTACTTC	CAWSVRIWDRTYEQYF
.	TRBV19	TRBJ1-2	.	TGTGCCAGCCACAGAGACGGTAACTATGGCTACACCTTC	CASHRDGNYGYTF
.	TRBV6-5	TRBJ2-5	TRBD2	TGTGCCCGGAATAGCGGGGTACAAGAGACCCAGTACTTC	CARNSGVQETQYF
.	TRBV6-5	TRBJ1-1	TRBD1	TGTGCCAGCTATACAGGGGGAAAAGCTTTCTTT	CASYTGGKAFF